These 13 T cell receptor beta chains were all obtained from the same sample, sequenced in a study of beta chain features in type 1 diabetes. For these TCRs, the target antigens are not known. General study points: Type 1 diabetes patients had moderately but significantly shorter TCRB CDR3s in all four CD4+ subsets.

Of the isolated RNA, all was reverse transcribed, and so the sequenced material was expressed TCRB transcripts. Some clones are missing from TCRdb's copy, which holds only in-frame ones; the method was immunoSEQ multiplex PCR. Here the sample spans around 300,000 clones, 15% being singletons. Sequencing was done on a sample of naive CD4+ T cells from blood. The receptors originated from a man aged 18-30 years with type 1 diabetes.

This clone has more than one count but fewer than ten. V and J are TRBV7-2 and TRBJ2-3; tentative D call: TRBD1 (5 bases). CDR3 size: 15 residues. Trimming cost V 5 bases and J 1 base, with 13 bases left between them. Germline lookup yields CDR1 SGHTA and CDR2 FQGNSA. The chain's CDR3 is CASSRRAPRTDTQYF. For the CDR3, the DNA is TGTGCCAGCAGCCGCAGGGCCCCTCGCACAGATACGCAGTATTTT.

This clone was observed a handful of times. CDR3 coding DNA: TGTGCCAGCAGTGAACCCACGGGGAACTATAATTCACCCCTCCACTTT. It specifies CASSEPTGNYNSPLHF. The V gene is TRBV2, the J gene TRBJ1-6; D gene unclear. The CDR3 extends over 16 amino acids. Germline V CDR1 and CDR2: SNHLY, FYNNEI. The V end lost 2 bases, the J end lost 3 bases, and 11 bases lay between the germline ends.

This clone turned up a few times. The chain recombines TRBV28 with TRBJ2-5, with D maybe TRBD1 (6 bases). CDR1 is MDHEN and CDR2 is SYDVKM in the germline V gene. V was shortened by 8 bases and J by 7 bases, with 17 bases between the two germline ends. This CDR3 has 13 residues. The CDR3 here is CASLSGIRGTQYF. CDR3 bases: TGTGCCAGCCTTTCCGGCATCAGGGGGACCCAGTACTTC.

There are a few counts of this clone. This rearrangement joins TRBV15 to TRBJ2-2, with TRBD1 as a possible D gene (5 bases). Germline V gene data show CDR1 as LNHNV and CDR2 as YYDKDF (reference sequence). Trimming removed 5 bases from V and 0 bases from J, with 7 bases in between. The CDR3 runs 14 residues. CDR3 sequence reads: CATSSRANTGELFF. CDR3 nucleotide sequence: TGTGCCACCAGCTCCAGGGCGAACACCGGGGAGCTGTTTTTT.

The rearrangement links TRBV6-6 to TRBJ1-1; no reliable D call. The ends were cut back, 6 bases at V and 1 base at J, with 12 bases in the middle. Germline V gene data show CDR1 as MNHNY and CDR2 as SVGAGI (reference sequence). This CDR3 region has 14 residues. CDR3 amino acids: CASRTTARNTEAFF. CDR3 sequence (DNA): TGTGCCAGCAGAACCACCGCCAGGAACACTGAAGCTTTCTTT.

V and J are TRBV2 and TRBJ1-1; D may be TRBD1 (5 bases). The V gene lost 3 bases and the J gene lost 7 bases, with 9 bases spanning the gap. In germline, CDR1 is SNHLY, CDR2 FYNNEI. CDR3 size: 12 residues. Here the CDR3 DNA reads TGTGCCAGCAGTGACAGGGCTTTTGAAGCTTTCTTT. It is translated as CASSDRAFEAFF.

The chain is built from TRBV5-4 and TRBJ2-5, with D maybe TRBD1 (6 bases). Trimming pared 1 base from V and 3 bases from J, leaving 10 bases between. Germline CDR1 is SGHNT and CDR2 is YYREEE (reference sequence). The CDR3 is 14 amino acids. The CDR3 reads CASSLSSGEETQYF. The CDR3 DNA is TGTGCCAGCAGCTTGAGCTCAGGGGAAGAGACCCAGTACTTC.

The chain carries TRBV27 and TRBJ2-7; 7 nucleotides line up with TRBD1. This CDR3 comprises 13 residues. The V gene's germline CDR1 is MNHEY and CDR2 SMNVEV (reference sequence). With V trimmed by 0 bases and J by 4 bases, 0 bases remained unmatched. CDR3 sequence: CASSLSRGYEQYF. CDR3 DNA: TGTGCCAGCAGTTTATCCAGGGGGTACGAGCAGTACTTC.

Details on this clone: The same CDR3 can be traced to other DNA sequences in this sample. The chain combines TRBV5-1 with TRBJ2-3; D is undetermined. The CDR3 is 12 residues long. Trimming left V 5 bases short and J 0 bases short, with 4 bases between. Germline V gene data show CDR1 as SGHRS and CDR2 as YFSETQ. In nucleotides, the CDR3 is TGCGCCAGCAGTTCGAGCACAGATACGCAGTATTTT. It is translated as CASSSSTDTQYF.

This sequence joins TRBV27 and TRBJ2-3, with 8 bases identical to TRBD2. Germline-derived CDR1 and CDR2 are MNHEY and SMNVEV (reference sequence). The CDR3 sequence is 13 residues long. Losses at the gene ends were 8 bases for V and 5 bases for J; bases not matched to a gene: 6. The CDR3 region is CASGGLARDTQYF. CDR3 bases: TGTGCCAGCGGTGGACTAGCAAGAGATACGCAGTATTTT.

The rearrangement joins TRBV30 to TRBJ1-4; D call uncertain. CDR3 length equals 12 residues. CDR1 and CDR2 from the germline V gene are GTSNPN and SVGIG (reference sequence). Trimming stripped 1 base from V and 7 bases from J, with 7 bases between. The CDR3 sequence is CAWSADSEKLFF. CDR3 sequence (DNA): TGTGCCTGGAGTGCTGACTCTGAAAAACTGTTTTTT. The variable domain in full, completed from reference TRBV30 and TRBJ1-4, reads SQTIHQWPATLVQPVGSPLSLECTVEGTSNPNLYWYRQAAGRGLQLLFYSVGIGQISSEVPQNLSASRPQDRQFILSSKKLLLSDSGFYLCAWSADSEKLFFGSGTQLSVL.

The table lists this clone with a few counts. This sequence joins TRBV30 and TRBJ2-7; 8 bases are shared with TRBD2. The CDR3 runs 13 residues. The V segment lost 7 bases and the J segment 2 bases; nucleotides outside the gene matches: 7. CDR1 GTSNPN and CDR2 SVGIG come from the germline V gene (reference sequence). CDR3 nucleotide sequence: TGTGCCTTCAATCCGGGACTAGCCTACGAGCAGTACTTC. This codes for CAFNPGLAYEQYF.

This clone showed up just a few times. The chain's CDR3 is CASREDRTGGELFF. In nucleotides, the CDR3 is TGTGCCAGTAGAGAGGACAGGACGGGAGGGGAGCTGTTTTTT. This rearrangement joins TRBV19 to TRBJ2-2, with TRBD1 identical over 7 bases. Germline V CDR1 and CDR2: LNHDA, SQIVND (reference sequence). V dropped 6 bases and J dropped 8; count of bases not matched to a gene: 9. This CDR3 has 14 residues. The variable domain in full, with the rest retrieved from reference TRBV19 and TRBJ2-2, is DGGITQSPKYLFRKEGQNVTLSCEQNLNHDAMYWYRQDPGQGLRLIYYSQIVNDFQKGDIAEGYSVSREKKESFPLTVTSAQKNPTAFYLCASREDRTGGELFFGEGSRLTVL.